At least ten counts were recorded for the clone carrying this T cell receptor beta chain. The authors amplified TCR beta CDR3 regions from RNA transcripts. The library came from an HTBI-primed first-round RT-PCR and a second-round multiplex PCR. TCRdb analysed the multiplex PCR reads with MiXCR anew, one entry per CDR3 protein. The sample holds 650,000 to 800,000 distinct CDR3 sequences, roughly two fifths seen once. This CDR3 is built from 15 residues. The V and J ends lost 3 bases and 5 bases, in that order; junction bases with no gene match: 6. Germline values: CDR1 SNHLY, CDR2 FYNNEI. This entry belongs to a study of Graves' ophthalmopathy and Graves' hyperthyroidism.

Sequenced input: peripheral blood. V and J are TRBV2 and TRBJ1-2, with 10 bases lining up with TRBD1. The TCR comes from an adult man with Graves' ophthalmopathy. The CDR3 coding sequence is TGTGCCAGCAGTGACCATGGGGACAGGGGATATGGCTACACCTTC. Translating it yields CASSDHGDRGYGYTF. Full variable domain (outside the CDR3, taken from reference TRBV2 and TRBJ1-2): EPEVTQTPSHQVTQMGQEVILRCVPISNHLYFYWYRQILGQKVEFLVSFYNNEISEKSEIFDDQFSVERPDGSNFTLKIRSTKLEDSAMYFCASSDHGDRGYGYTFGSGTRLTVV.